This T cell receptor beta chain was found in a study of control samples from healthy donors and cancer patients. Clones were read by immunoSEQ multiplex PCR, and TCRdb kept only the in-frame ones, dropping some. The sample lists about 130,000 clones; roughly 87% were seen once. Trimming took 0 bases from V and 8 from J; bases not matched to a gene: 7. Germline V gene sequence: CDR1 SGHTA, CDR2 FQGTGA. This CDR3 is built from 16 residues. The rearrangement links TRBV7-3 to TRBJ2-1; 10 positions match TRBD2. This clonotype originated in a man aged 18 to 30 in good health. Sequencing was performed on blood. The DNA of the CDR3 is TGTGCCAGCAGCTTAACTAGCGGGAGGCCGGGGGATGAGCAGTTCTTC. Amino acid sequence: CASSLTSGRPGDEQFF.